This T cell receptor beta chain was identified during a study of glioma-infiltrating T cells after dendritic cell vaccination. General observations from the study: Few patients contributed both blood and tumor specimens.

Only one count was recorded for this clone. Antigen specificity is unknown. Using immunoSEQ multiplex PCR, the repertoire was profiled, and TCRdb retains in-frame clones only, with some absent. The sample carries fewer than 40,000 clones, 90% to 95% recorded once. V shed 5 bases, J shed 5 bases, and the junction held 7 bases outside the gene matches. This CDR3 comprises 14 residues. Per the germline V gene, CDR1 is MGHDK and CDR2 is SYGVNS. All glioblastoma patients lacked an isocitrate dehydrogenase mutation. The sequence was collected from a human donor with glioblastoma. The sample was blood, taken before dendritic cell vaccination. The rearrangement uses TRBV25-1 and TRBJ1-1, with TRBD1 identical over 8 bases. CDR3 sequence: CASSQSRGLTEAFF. The DNA for the CDR3 is TGTGCCAGCAGTCAGTCCAGGGGGCTTACTGAAGCTTTCTTT.